The 23 T cell receptor beta chains below come from one sample, sequenced in a study. TCRdb fed the 5' RACE reads into MiXCR, producing one record per CDR3 protein. The sample has over 8,000 distinct CDR3 sequences; around 34% are singletons. The sorted Tregs were CD4+CD25+CD127-/low cells. Sequenced input: Tregs sorted from blood. The receptors come from a female donor with breast cancer.

This clonotype was seen only a few times. The chain joins TRBV5-1 to TRBJ2-3; 11 bases fit TRBD2. Germline trimming cut 7 bases from V and 3 bases from J; bases unmatched to any gene: 4. Per germline, CDR1 SGHRS and CDR2 YFSETQ. CDR3 length: 14 amino acids. In nucleotides, the CDR3 is TGCGCCAGCGATAGCGGGAGGGGGACAGATACGCAGTATTTT. This encodes CASDSGRGTDTQYF.

As to this clonotype: A much larger clone lies one base from this, so it may be a read error. The V gene is TRBV7-9, the J gene TRBJ2-3, with D tentatively TRBD1 (5 bases). The CDR3 has 15 residues. CDR1 is SEHNR, CDR2 FQNEAQ, per germline (reference sequence). Trimming pared 4 bases from V and 2 bases from J, leaving 13 bases between. CDR3: CASSSQDPHTDTQYF. CDR3 coding DNA: TGTGCCAGCAGCTCACAGGATCCACACACAGATACGCAGTATTTT. Full variable domain (missing parts from reference TRBV7-9 and TRBJ2-3): DTGVSQNPRHKITKRGQNVTFRCDPISEHNRLYWYRQTLGQGPEFLTYFQNEAQLEKSRLLSDRFSAERPKGSFSTLEIQRTEQGDSAMYLCASSSQDPHTDTQYFGPGTRLTVL.

On this clonotype: A read error may explain this, as a much larger clone is one base away. The gene calls are TRBV2 and TRBJ2-1; D ambiguous. CDR3 length: 13 amino acids. The germline gives CDR1 SNHLY, CDR2 FYNNEI. This CDR3 reads CASSKIPVNKQFF. The CDR3, as DNA: TGTGCCAGCTCGAAGATTCCGGTCAATAAGCAGTTCTTC.

J is TRBJ2-5 and V is TRBV25-1; 8 bases map to TRBD2. The CDR3 loop spans 14 amino acids. Trimming removed 7 bases from V and 0 bases from J; junction bases left unmatched: 4. Germline V gene data show CDR1 as MGHDK and CDR2 as SYGVNS. The CDR3 bases are TGTGCCAGCACCGGGAGGGAGTACCAAGAGACCCAGTACTTC. Protein: CASTGREYQETQYF.

The V call is TRBV5-4, the J call TRBJ1-6; D gene unclear. Germline CDR1 and CDR2: SGHNT and YYREEE (reference sequence). This CDR3 region has 17 residues. The ends were cut back, 3 bases at V and 6 bases at J, with 19 bases in the middle. CDR3 amino acids: CASSSSSRYLGNSPLHF. In nucleotides, the CDR3 is TGTGCCAGCAGCTCATCCAGCAGGTATCTGGGTAATTCACCCCTCCACTTT.

A few counts support this clonotype. This chain connects TRBV3-1 to TRBJ2-5; 7 nucleotides agree with TRBD1. Losses at the gene ends were 2 bases for V and 4 bases for J; bases not matched to a gene: 4. The CDR3 spans 14 residues. CDR1 and CDR2 from the germline V gene are LGHDT and YNNKEL (reference sequence). This CDR3 reads CASSQPHRGETQYF. The CDR3 DNA reads TGTGCCAGCAGCCAACCGCACAGGGGAGAGACCCAGTACTTC.

The chain combines TRBV4-1 with TRBJ1-5; D is unclear. CDR1 MGHRA and CDR2 YSYEKL come from the germline V gene. V was trimmed by 2 bases and J by 2 bases, leaving 10 bases between them. The CDR3 contains 15 residues. The CDR3 reads CASSQFEMGNQPQHF. The DNA for the CDR3 is TGCGCCAGCAGCCAATTTGAGATGGGCAATCAGCCCCAGCATTTT.

This chain joins TRBV5-1 and TRBJ1-4, with D uncertain. V dropped 5 bases and J dropped 0 bases, with 5 bases sitting between them. This CDR3 is built from 13 residues. From germline, CDR1 is SGHRS and CDR2 YFSETQ. CDR3 bases: TGCGCCAGCAGGAGGGCAACTAATGAAAAACTGTTTTTT. This codes for CASRRATNEKLFF.

As to this clonotype: A much larger clone differs by one base, so this may be a read error. V and J are TRBV7-2 and TRBJ2-1; a weak D match, TRBD2 (5 bases). Trimming shortened V by 5 bases and J by 11 bases, and 10 bases separated the two germline ends. This CDR3 is 11 amino acids long. CDR1 is SGHTA and CDR2 is FQGNSA in the germline V gene. CDR3 sequence: CASSGRTQQFF. The CDR3 nucleotides read TGTGCCAGCAGCGGCAGGACTCAGCAGTTCTTC.

This clonotype is labeled medium-sized (0.01 to 0.1%). The chain links TRBV4-3 to TRBJ2-3; D is perhaps TRBD2 (6 bases). Trimming removed 1 base at V and 4 bases at J, with 15 bases between. CDR1 LGHNA and CDR2 YSLEER come from the germline V gene. The CDR3 has 16 residues. The DNA for the CDR3 is TGCGCCAGCAGCCAAGGGGACTTCTCCACATCAGATACGCAGTATTTT. Protein sequence: CASSQGDFSTSDTQYF.

This clonotype is medium-sized (0.01 to 0.1%) in the sample. The gene calls are TRBV7-2 and TRBJ2-7; the D gene could be TRBD1 or TRBD2 (6 bases each). V was trimmed by 5 bases and J by 9 bases, leaving 17 bases between them. The CDR3 has 13 residues. Germline V CDR1 and CDR2: SGHTA, FQGNSA. CDR3 protein: CASSPGARVGQYF. CDR3 DNA sequence: TGTGCCAGCAGCCCGGGGGCGCGGGTCGGGCAGTACTTC.

This clonotype was counted only a few times. This sequence joins TRBV5-6 and TRBJ2-3; 7 nucleotides line up with TRBD2. The CDR3 loop spans 16 amino acids. Germline-derived CDR1 and CDR2 are SGHDT and YYEEEE. With 2 bases clipped from V and 3 bases from J, the junction kept 9 bases outside the gene matches. The CDR3 nucleotides read TGTGCCAGCAGCTTCGGTGGGAGGGCCCTGACAGATACGCAGTATTTT. Amino acids: CASSFGGRALTDTQYF.

For the CDR3, the DNA is TGTGCCAGCTCACCGCGAGATACGCAGTATTTT. Translation gives CASSPRDTQYF. The chain links TRBV18 to TRBJ2-3; D gene ambiguous. Germline lookup yields CDR1 KGHSH and CDR2 LQKENI. V lost 3 bases to trimming and J lost 5 bases, with 3 bases between them. The CDR3 spans 11 residues.

As DNA, the CDR3 is TGTGCCTGGAGTGTACAGGTGGGCTCTGAAGCTTTCTTT. This sequence encodes CAWSVQVGSEAFF. V gene TRBV30 combines with J gene TRBJ1-1, with a weak D call TRBD1 (5 bases). Per the germline V gene, CDR1 is GTSNPN and CDR2 is SVGIG (reference sequence). Trimming removed 0 bases from V and 6 bases from J, with 11 bases in between. The CDR3 has 13 amino acids.

On this clonotype itself: Its ends do not fully match the called genes, so a read error is possible. The rearrangement uses TRBV28 and TRBJ2-1; tentatively, D is TRBD2 (5 bases). CDR1 MDHEN and CDR2 SYDVKM come from the germline V gene. This CDR3 comprises 13 residues. CDR3 protein: CACRSSGYNEQFF. Here the CDR3 DNA reads TGTGCCTGCAGATCCAGCGGATACAATGAGCAGTTCTTC.

About this clonotype itself: This is likely a read error, given that the CDR3 carries no conserved phenylalanine or tryptophan at its end. This chain uses TRBV30 with TRBJ2-3; TRBD2 matches 8 bases. With 2 bases clipped from V and 4 bases from J, the junction kept 5 bases outside the gene matches. Germline CDR1 GTSNPN, CDR2 SVGIG (reference sequence). The CDR3 consists of 14 residues. CDR3 region: CAWSREGGADTQYI. The CDR3 nucleotides are TGTGCCTGGAGTCGGGAGGGGGGCGCAGATACGCAGTATATT.

The chain couples TRBV6-5 to TRBJ1-5; a weak D match, TRBD1 (6 bases). From germline, CDR1 is MNHEY and CDR2 SVGAGI. The CDR3 spans 16 residues. V shed 7 bases and J shed 0 bases, with 16 bases lying between them. DNA for the CDR3: TGTGCCAGCAACCCCGGGACAACCGTTAGCAATCAGCCCCAGCATTTT. Amino acids: CASNPGTTVSNQPQHF.

The chain uses TRBV18 and TRBJ2-1, with 13 bases that match TRBD2. CDR3 length: 16 amino acids. Trimming took 3 bases from V and 8 from J; bases not matched to a gene: 7. Germline assignment: CDR1 KGHSH and CDR2 LQKENI. CDR3 sequence reads: CASSPGLAGVGHEQFF. In DNA, the CDR3 is TGTGCCAGCTCACCTGGACTAGCGGGAGTCGGCCATGAGCAGTTCTTC.

This chain connects TRBV6-5 to TRBJ1-2, with D perhaps matching TRBD1 (5 bases). Trimming took off 6 bases at V and 4 bases at J, with 9 bases between the two ends. This CDR3 has 12 residues. Germline loops: CDR1 MNHEY, CDR2 SVGAGI. As DNA, the CDR3 is TGTGCCAGCAGGGTGGGGACCTATGGCTACACCTTC. Translation: CASRVGTYGYTF.

This chain joins TRBV29-1 and TRBJ1-5; possible D gene TRBD1, 5 bases. The CDR3 consists of 13 residues. Trimming took off 8 bases at V and 3 bases at J, with 14 bases between the two ends. CDR1 and CDR2 from the germline V gene are SQVTM and ANQGSEA. This CDR3 reads CSTTDGTNQPQHF. DNA for the CDR3: TGCAGCACGACGGACGGGACCAATCAGCCCCAGCATTTT.

The chain carries TRBV23-1 and TRBJ1-1, with D unresolved. TRBV23-1 is sorted into the ORF group, with uncertain function. The CDR3 is 19 amino acids. Deletions cut 0 bases from V and 3 bases from J, with 23 bases between. In DNA, the CDR3 is TGCGCCAGCAGTCAATCATTTAGGCAGGCCCGTGGCCTGGACACTGAAGCTTTCTTT. Amino acids: CASSQSFRQARGLDTEAFF.

This clonotype was counted between two and nine times. The chain links TRBV12-3 or TRBV12-4 to TRBJ1-1, with 11 nucleotides matching TRBD1. V lost 5 bases to trimming and J lost 10 bases; unmatched junction nucleotides: 9. The CDR3 loop spans 14 amino acids. CDR3 bases: TGTGCCAGCAGTGTAACCGGGACAGGGGGAGCAGCTTTCTTT. Translation gives CASSVTGTGGAAFF.

The CDR3 DNA reads TGTGCCAGCTCACCACCCCCGCGGACTAGCGTACGCAATGAGCAGTTCTTC. It yields the protein CASSPPPRTSVRNEQFF. This chain joins TRBV18 and TRBJ2-1, with 9 bases identical to TRBD2. V was clipped by 0 bases and J by 6 bases; unmatched bases: 9. The length of the CDR3 is 17 residues. Germline V lookup: CDR1 KGHSH, CDR2 LQKENI. Drawing the rest from reference TRBV18 and TRBJ2-1, the complete variable domain is NAGVMQNPRHLVRRRGQEARLRCSPMKGHSHVYWYRQLPEEGLKFMVYLQKENIIDESGMPKERFSAEFPKEGPSILRIQQVVRGDSAAYFCASSPPPRTSVRNEQFFGPGTRLTVL.